The sequence of this TCR beta chain was determined in a study of CD8 T cells in Susac syndrome. General observations from the study: By the study's own acknowledgment, its TCR sequencing and HLA analysis included relatively few individuals.

In its sample, this clonotype was seen once. Antigen: not known. The CDR3 sequence is 14 residues long. J was trimmed by 2 bases and V by 10 bases; bases with no gene match: 9. Germline lookup yields CDR1 MNHEY and CDR2 SMNVEV (reference sequence). Random hexamers were used to reverse transcribe the RNA input (roughly 0.5 to 1 ug). Using its own MiXCR run on the immunoSEQ multiplex PCR reads, TCRdb lists one record per CDR3 protein. In the table there are around 180,000 distinct CDR3 sequences, 93% of which are singletons. The sample was CD4+ T cells from PBMCs. The chain carries TRBV27 and TRBJ2-5; 8 bases fit TRBD1. The clonotype was recovered from a human donor with multiple sclerosis. The CDR3 sequence: CATPPTGAQETQYF. Written as DNA, the CDR3 is TGTGCCACCCCCCCGACAGGGGCTCAAGAGACCCAGTACTTC.